This T cell receptor (beta chain) was retrieved from a study of regulatory T cells in long-lasting Graves disease. Findings of the study overall: Among persistent patients, a larger number of public clonotypes were shared (over 2,500) than among newly diagnosed patients (under 1,000).

Time point denoted: newly diagnosed GD, antithyroid drugs for less than 3 months. There was RNA extracted from PBMCs, and the TCR library was made from it. This clonotype was detected a few times. The antigen is undetermined. This CDR3 is 13 amino acids long. The V gene lost 11 bases and the J gene lost 1 base, with 14 bases spanning the gap. Germline-derived CDR1 and CDR2 are LNHDA and SQIVND (reference sequence). Relying on iRepertoire HTBI primers and Arm-PCR of CDR3 regions, the team built TCR beta libraries. TCRdb called the multiplex PCR reads again in MiXCR, with one record for every CDR3 protein. The sample carries roughly 610,000 distinct CDR3 sequences, 16% recorded once. These data were also filed under a second study, of T cells in Graves' hyperthyroidism and ophthalmopathy. That source reports: RT-PCR in the first round (using the HTBI primer set) targeted the TCR CDR3.

The genes are TRBV19 and TRBJ1-2; D ambiguous. The clonotype was recovered from a woman in her 30s with Graves disease. The sample consisted of peripheral blood mononuclear cells (PBMCs), taken at new diagnosis, from a patient treated with antithyroid drugs. DNA of the CDR3: TGTGCCCCCTCGGGCAGGTTTAACTATGGCTACACCTTC. Residues: CAPSGRFNYGYTF.